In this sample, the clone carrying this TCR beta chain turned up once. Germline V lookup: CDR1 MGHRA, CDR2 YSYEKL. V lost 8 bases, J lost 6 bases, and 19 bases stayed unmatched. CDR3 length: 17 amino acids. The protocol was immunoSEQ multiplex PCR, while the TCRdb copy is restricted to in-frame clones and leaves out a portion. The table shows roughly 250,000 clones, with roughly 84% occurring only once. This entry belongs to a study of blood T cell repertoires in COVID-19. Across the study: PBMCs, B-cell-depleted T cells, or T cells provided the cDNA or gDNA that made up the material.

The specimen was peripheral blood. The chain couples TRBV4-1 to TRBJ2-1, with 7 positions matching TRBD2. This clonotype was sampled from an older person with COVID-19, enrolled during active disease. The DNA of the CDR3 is TGCGCCAGCTCGGCCTTAGCGGGCTGGAGCTCTGGCAATGAGCAGTTCTTC. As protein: CASSALAGWSSGNEQFF.